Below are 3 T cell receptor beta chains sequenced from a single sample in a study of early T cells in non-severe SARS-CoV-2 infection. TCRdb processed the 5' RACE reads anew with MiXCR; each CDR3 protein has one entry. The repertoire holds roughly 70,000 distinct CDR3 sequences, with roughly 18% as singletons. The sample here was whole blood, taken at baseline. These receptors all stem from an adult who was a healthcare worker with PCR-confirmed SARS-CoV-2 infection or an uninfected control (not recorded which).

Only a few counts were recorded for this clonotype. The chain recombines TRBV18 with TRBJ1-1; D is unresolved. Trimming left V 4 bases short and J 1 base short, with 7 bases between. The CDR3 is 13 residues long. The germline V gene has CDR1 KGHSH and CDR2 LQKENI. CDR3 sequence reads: CASSLSGNTEAFF. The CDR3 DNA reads TGTGCCAGCTCACTGTCAGGGAACACTGAAGCTTTCTTT.

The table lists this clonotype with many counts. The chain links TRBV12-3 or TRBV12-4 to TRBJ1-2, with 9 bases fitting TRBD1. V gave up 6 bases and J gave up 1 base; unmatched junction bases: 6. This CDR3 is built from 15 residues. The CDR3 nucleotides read TGTGCCAGCAGAGGGACAGGGATTAATAACTATGGCTACACCTTC. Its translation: CASRGTGINNYGYTF.

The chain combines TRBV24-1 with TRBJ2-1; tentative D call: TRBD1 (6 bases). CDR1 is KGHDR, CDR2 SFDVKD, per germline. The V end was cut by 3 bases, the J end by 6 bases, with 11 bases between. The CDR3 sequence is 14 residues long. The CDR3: CATSDPGQINEQFF. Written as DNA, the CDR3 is TGTGCCACCAGTGATCCAGGACAGATCAATGAGCAGTTCTTC.